The TCR beta chain under discussion was sequenced for a study of cytomegalovirus exposure and HLA in healthy donors. General study points: A later analysis, which compared TCR beta chains of equal frequency, found the HLA-associated ones more clonally expanded. It was in a later analysis that TCR association rates were seen to vary by HLA locus, highest for DRB1 and lowest for HLA-C. For TCR beta chains, V- and J-gene trimming was later linked to a missense DCLRE1C variant.

The germline gives CDR1 SGHNT, CDR2 YYREEE (reference sequence). The CDR3 sequence is 15 residues long. This clone occurred a few times. Its antigen is not identified. PCR used 60 Vbeta primers and 13 Jbeta primers. This table comes from immunoSEQ multiplex PCR, and its TCRdb copy is limited to in-frame clones, with some not included. The sample records fewer than 200,000 clones, approximately 80% being singletons. The sample comprised PBMCs. The receptor was isolated from a man aged 55 to 70 in good health and CMV-seronegative. The chain recombines TRBV5-4 with TRBJ2-5; 12 bases fit TRBD2. The closer fit of TRBJ2-7 to the DNA end suggests the J call may be wrong. CDR3 region: CASSMGLAGSDEQYF. The DNA for the CDR3 is TGTGCCAGCAGCATGGGACTAGCGGGTTCCGACGAGCAGTACTTC.